Each of the 7 T cell receptor beta chains below was sequenced from the same sample in a study of CD8 T cells in Susac syndrome. Reverse transcription of roughly 0.5 to 1 ug RNA used random hexamers. Via MiXCR, TCRdb re-called the immunoSEQ multiplex PCR reads, giving one row per CDR3 protein. The sample lists approximately 140,000 distinct CDR3 sequences; roughly 80% were seen once. Material for sequencing was CD8+ T cells from PBMCs. The source of these receptors is a human donor with multiple sclerosis.

The chain recombines TRBV30 with TRBJ2-2; a possible D gene is TRBD1 (5 bases). V was shortened by 1 base and J by 3 bases, with 9 bases between the two germline ends. The CDR3 covers 14 residues. Looked up from germline, CDR1 is GTSNPN and CDR2 is SVGIG (reference sequence). The CDR3 protein is CAWSAGFDTGELFF. The DNA of the CDR3 is TGTGCCTGGAGTGCAGGGTTTGACACCGGGGAGCTGTTTTTT.

Note on this clonotype: This CDR3 fails to terminate in the conserved phenylalanine or tryptophan, so it likely reflects a read error. The DNA is left out, because the CDR3 cannot be placed on it with certainty; the CDR3 is given as TCRdb lists it. The CDR3 here is CASSYSRTGYNEQLL. The chain has TRBV6-5 and TRBJ2-1; no check of the table's D call, TRBD1, against the DNA was made. From its first to its last residue, the CDR3 has 15 amino acids. Germline loops: CDR1 MNHEY, CDR2 SVGAGI.

This chain links TRBV5-1 with TRBJ2-3; 13 bases fit TRBD2. Germline V gene sequence: CDR1 SGHRS, CDR2 YFSETQ. The CDR3 has 16 residues. J was trimmed by 3 bases and V by 3 bases; bases with no gene match: 4. This CDR3 reads CASSSGTSGTTDTQYF. CDR3 DNA sequence: TGCGCCAGCAGCTCAGGGACTAGCGGGACTACAGATACGCAGTATTTT.

The rearrangement links TRBV4-3 to TRBJ2-5; D is unclear. This CDR3 is 13 amino acids long. V was pared by 0 bases and J by 3 bases, with 5 bases between. CDR1 and CDR2 from the germline V gene are LGHNA and YSLEER. The chain's CDR3 is CASSQDFEETQYF. DNA of the CDR3: TGCGCCAGCAGCCAAGATTTTGAAGAGACCCAGTACTTC.

The sample holds a few counts of this clonotype. This chain uses TRBV4-1 with TRBJ1-1; perhaps TRBD1 as D (5 bases). This CDR3 spans 19 amino acids. Germline V CDR1 and CDR2: MGHRA, YSYEKL. V lost 3 bases and J 3 bases, leaving 26 bases between the germline ends. The CDR3 region has the DNA TGCGCCAGCAGCCATCTCGTATTGAAGGGGCCAGTTTCAGACACTGAAGCTTTCTTT. Residues: CASSHLVLKGPVSDTEAFF.

V usage is TRBV5-1 and J usage is TRBJ1-1, with 7 bases fitting TRBD1. J lost 2 bases, V lost 1 base, and 8 bases had no gene match. The CDR3 loop spans 16 amino acids. Germline CDR1 SGHRS, CDR2 YFSETQ. In DNA, the CDR3 is TGCGCCAGCAGCTTGTTTGGGACAGCTTTTAACACTGAAGCTTTCTTT. As protein: CASSLFGTAFNTEAFF.

This clonotype has a handful of counts. The rearrangement uses TRBV10-3 and TRBJ2-3, with no clear D. CDR3 length: 14 amino acids. V was cut by 3 bases and J by 7 bases, with 14 bases left in between. Per germline, CDR1 ENHRY and CDR2 SYGVKD. The CDR3 DNA sequence: TGTGCCATCAGTGACGAGGACCCACTTTATACGCAGTATTTT. Translating it yields CAISDEDPLYTQYF.